The T cell receptor (beta chain) described here comes from a study of T-cell memory formation after mild COVID-19. TCRdb processed the 5' RACE reads anew with MiXCR; each CDR3 protein has one entry. The sample carries hundreds of thousands of distinct CDR3 sequences, around 27% recorded once. This clonotype turned up a few times. The target antigen is unknown. Overall study results and limits: The authors did not confirm SARS-CoV-2 specificity of second-wave clones peaking day 37. CD4+ contracting clones were found mainly in CM and EM, and CD8+ ones in EMRA.

This TCR came from an adult woman who had mild COVID-19 (a few samples of this study predate the infection). Cell type and time point are not known. Source material: PBMCs or a T cell subset sorted from them (not recorded which).

The DNA of the CDR3 is TGTGCCAGCAGTTTGGGGCCCGGGACGAGGATAGAGCCCCAGCATTTT. Translating it yields CASSLGPGTRIEPQHF. V gene TRBV12-3 or TRBV12-4 combines with J gene TRBJ1-5, with D possibly matching TRBD1 (5 bases). This CDR3 is built from 16 residues. With 3 bases removed from V and 8 bases from J, the gap between germline ends came to 20 bases.